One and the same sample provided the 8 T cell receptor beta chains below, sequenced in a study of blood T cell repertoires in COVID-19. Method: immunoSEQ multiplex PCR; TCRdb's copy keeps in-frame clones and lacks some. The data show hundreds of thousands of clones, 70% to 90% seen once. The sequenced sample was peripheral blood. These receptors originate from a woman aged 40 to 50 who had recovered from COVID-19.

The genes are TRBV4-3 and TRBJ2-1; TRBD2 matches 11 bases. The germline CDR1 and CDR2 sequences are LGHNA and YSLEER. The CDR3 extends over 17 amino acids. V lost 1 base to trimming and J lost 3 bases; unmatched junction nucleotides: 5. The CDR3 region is CASSQGLAGNYYNEQFF. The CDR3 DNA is TGCGCCAGCAGCCAAGGACTAGCGGGGAATTACTACAATGAGCAGTTCTTC.

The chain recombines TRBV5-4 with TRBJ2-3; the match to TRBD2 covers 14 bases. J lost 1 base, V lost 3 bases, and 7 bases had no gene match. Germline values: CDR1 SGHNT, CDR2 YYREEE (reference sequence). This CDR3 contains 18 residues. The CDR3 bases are TGTGCCAGCAGCTCAGGGGGACTAGCGGGAGCTGGCACAGATACGCAGTATTTT. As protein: CASSSGGLAGAGTDTQYF.

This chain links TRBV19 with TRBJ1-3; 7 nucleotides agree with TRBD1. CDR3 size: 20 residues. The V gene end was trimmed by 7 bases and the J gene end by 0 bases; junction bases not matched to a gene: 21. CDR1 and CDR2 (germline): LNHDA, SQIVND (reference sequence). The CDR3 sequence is CASTYSRQGGAVGSGNTIYF. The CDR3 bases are TGTGCCAGTACATACAGTCGGCAGGGGGGAGCTGTGGGCTCTGGAAACACCATATATTTT.

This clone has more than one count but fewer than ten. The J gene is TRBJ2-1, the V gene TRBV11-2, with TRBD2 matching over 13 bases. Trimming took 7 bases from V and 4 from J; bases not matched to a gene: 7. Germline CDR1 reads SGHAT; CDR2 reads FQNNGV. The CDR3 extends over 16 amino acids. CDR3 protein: CASNDPGLAGYNEQFF. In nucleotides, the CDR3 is TGTGCCAGCAACGACCCGGGACTAGCGGGATACAATGAGCAGTTCTTC.

The CDR3 region is CATSDRTSGTPRVQETQYF. DNA of the CDR3: TGTGCCACCAGTGACAGGACTAGCGGGACTCCCCGTGTCCAAGAGACCCAGTACTTC. The rearrangement joins TRBV24-1 to TRBJ2-5; 12 positions match TRBD2. Losses at the gene ends were 4 bases for V and 1 base for J; bases not matched to a gene: 12. CDR3 length: 19 amino acids. CDR1 is KGHDR, CDR2 SFDVKD, per germline.

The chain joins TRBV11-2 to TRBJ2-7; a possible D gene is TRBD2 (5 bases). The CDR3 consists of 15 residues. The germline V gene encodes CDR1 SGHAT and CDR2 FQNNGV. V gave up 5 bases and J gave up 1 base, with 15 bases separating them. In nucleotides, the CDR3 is TGTGCCAGCAGCCCGGGGATCGTACTATCCTACGAGCAGTACTTC. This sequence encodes CASSPGIVLSYEQYF.

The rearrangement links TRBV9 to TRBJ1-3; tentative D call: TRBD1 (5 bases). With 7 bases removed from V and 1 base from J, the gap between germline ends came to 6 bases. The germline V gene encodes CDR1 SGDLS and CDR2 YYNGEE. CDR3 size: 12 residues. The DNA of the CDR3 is TGTGCCAGCCAGGGATCTGGAAACACCATATATTTT. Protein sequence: CASQGSGNTIYF.

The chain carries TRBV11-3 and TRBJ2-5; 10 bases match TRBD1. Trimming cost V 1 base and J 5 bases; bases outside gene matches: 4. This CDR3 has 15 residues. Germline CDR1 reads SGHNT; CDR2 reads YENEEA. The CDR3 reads CASSLGQGAVETQYF. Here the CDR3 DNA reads TGTGCCAGCAGCTTAGGACAGGGGGCCGTCGAGACCCAGTACTTC.